This is a list of T cell receptor beta chains from one sample in a study of resident and recirculating memory T cells in vitiligo. Libraries were prepared by immunoSEQ multiplex PCR; TCRdb keeps only in-frame clonotypes and omits some of them. This repertoire shows 72,000 or so clones, roughly nine tenths found once; its top ten account for more than 5%. Specimen: blood. The receptors were sampled from a male donor with vitiligo. Each CDR3 is given without its conserved first and last residue. A clone size is listed for some rows: how often the clone was seen (once, few, many), or a class if it is expanded.

size | J | length | V | CDR3
. | TRBJ2-5 | 13 | TRBV5-1 | ASSNSPGGQETQY
. | TRBJ2-1 | 16 | TRBV7-3 | ASSSGLGTARTGNEQF
. | TRBJ1-2 | 14 | TRBV30 | AWSVVFGSSFGGYT
. | TRBJ1-2 | 12 | TRBV14 | ASSPLGANYGYT
. | TRBJ1-5 | 11 | TRBV10-2 | ASSTGTDQPQH
. | TRBJ2-5 | 15 | TRBV28 | ASSRYSLAGGWLTQY
few | TRBJ2-3 | 11 | TRBV9 | ASSGGERDTQY
. | TRBJ1-4 | 11 | TRBV4-1 | ASSQLVNEKLF
. | TRBJ1-2 | 14 | TRBV27 | ASSLGQGSYNYGYT
. | TRBJ2-1 | 13 | TRBV28 | ASNPRDWSYNEQF
. | TRBJ1-3 | 13 | TRBV18 | ASSPGTDSGNTIY
. | TRBJ2-7 | 9 | TRBV28 | ASESSYEQY
. | TRBJ2-6 | 14 | TRBV7-3 | ASSRDSSSGANVLT
once | TRBJ2-4 | 14 | TRBV4-1 | ASSHALRGAKNIQY
. | TRBJ1-3 | 14 | TRBV9 | ASSPTGRGRGNTIY
. | TRBJ2-7 | 9 | TRBV19 | ASMGSYEQY
once | TRBJ1-2 | 13 | TRBV18 | ASSPPGHFNYGYT
. | TRBJ2-2 | 14 | TRBV9 | ASSVQTGGNTGELF
. | TRBJ1-2 | 11 | TRBV11-2 | ASSSDRGGGYT
. | TRBJ1-2 | 13 | TRBV2 | ASSDGQTSTYGYT
. | TRBJ1-4 | 14 | TRBV28 | ASSLPPGSPNEKLF
. | TRBJ1-1 | 11 | TRBV27 | ASSYTGGTEAF
few | TRBJ2-1 | 13 | TRBV7-3 | ASSPRRSSSHEQF
. | TRBJ2-2 | 12 | TRBV27 | ASRYYPNTGELF
. | TRBJ2-5 | 13 | TRBV28 | ASSLGLAGVETQY
. | TRBJ2-5 | 15 | TRBV7-9 | ATRLGETSGSQETQY
. | TRBJ1-1 | 13 | TRBV19 | ASTRQGRGNTEAF
. | TRBJ1-3 | 12 | TRBV7-2 | ASSSQGSGNTIY
. | TRBJ2-7 | 13 | TRBV27 | ASSVTLPGAYEQY
. | TRBJ2-7 | 12 | TRBV2 | ASRRGTSGGEQY
. | TRBJ1-1 | 15 | TRBV7-2 | ASSLVGSTKGNTEAF
. | TRBJ1-2 | 12 | TRBV14 | ASSQVGQYYGYT
. | TRBJ2-7 | 13 | TRBV2 | ASRRGTSGTYEQY
. | TRBJ2-7 | 12 | TRBV7-2 | ASSSPVAAYEQY
once | TRBJ2-7 | 12 | TRBV6-5 | ASSYSGLAYEQY
. | TRBJ2-7 | 13 | TRBV10-2 | ASSEIGQSSYEQY
. | TRBJ2-1 | 13 | TRBV9 | ASSVTSGLYNEQF
once | TRBJ1-1 | 10 | TRBV30 | AWRQGNTEAF
. | TRBJ2-4 | 14 | TRBV27 | ASSSLAELPVNIQY
. | TRBJ2-5 | 14 | TRBV6-4 | ASSESGLAGLETQY
. | TRBJ2-3 | 12 | TRBV19 | ATGTGGGTDTQY
once | TRBJ1-4 | 13 | TRBV2 | ASRTGEALNEKLF
once | TRBJ2-6 | 13 | TRBV11-2 | ASSLGGTGANVLT
. | TRBJ1-2 | 11 | TRBV2 | ASSDRGYYGYT
. | TRBJ1-3 | 14 | TRBV9 | ASSEGGNPSGNTIY
. | TRBJ2-1 | 12 | TRBV6-5 | ASSTGGQDNEQF
. | TRBJ2-3 | 13 | TRBV19 | ASTLAEANTDTQY
. | TRBJ2-2 | 11 | TRBV6-5 | ASRTGGSGELF